These 8 T cell receptor beta chains were sequenced from one sample in a study of blood T cell repertoires in COVID-19. Sequenced by immunoSEQ multiplex PCR; TCRdb stores in-frame clones only, minus some. The table lists roughly 140,000 clones, 70% to 85% of them singletons. Sequencing input: peripheral blood. These receptors were taken from a woman aged 45-65 years with acute or convalescent COVID-19.

CDR3 nucleotide sequence: TGTGCCAGCAGTTCCCCGGGACTAGCGGACGAGCAGTACTTC. The encoded protein is CASSSPGLADEQYF. This sequence joins TRBV27 and TRBJ2-7, with 11 bases matching TRBD2. Germline CDR1 reads MNHEY; CDR2 reads SMNVEV (reference sequence). The length of the CDR3 is 14 residues. Trimming removed 4 bases from V and 5 bases from J; junction bases left unmatched: 4.

The chain recombines TRBV7-3 with TRBJ2-1; D possibly corresponds to TRBD1 (6 bases). The germline gives CDR1 SGHTA, CDR2 FQGTGA. V lost 0 bases and J lost 5, with 17 bases in between. CDR3 length: 17 residues. For the CDR3, the DNA is TGTGCCAGCAGCTTAACCTGGTCTAGCAAGGGGGACAATGAGCAGTTCTTC. Encoded protein: CASSLTWSSKGDNEQFF.

This clone occurred a few times. The chain uses TRBV2 and TRBJ2-1; 9 bases map to TRBD1. V lost 6 bases and J lost 4; bases outside the gene matches: 4. From germline, CDR1 is SNHLY and CDR2 FYNNEI. The CDR3 spans 14 residues. The chain's CDR3 is CASRSGTGYNEQFF. The CDR3 DNA reads as TGTGCCAGCAGGTCCGGGACAGGGTACAATGAGCAGTTCTTC.

The V gene is TRBV7-3, the J gene TRBJ2-3, with unresolved D. V lost 3 bases to trimming and J lost 0 bases, with 19 bases between them. The CDR3 is made up of 18 amino acids. CDR1 and CDR2 (germline): SGHTA, FQGTGA. The CDR3: CASSFQVGAHLSTDTQYF. As DNA, the CDR3 is TGTGCCAGCAGCTTCCAAGTCGGAGCCCACCTTAGCACAGATACGCAGTATTTT.

The gene calls are TRBV13 and TRBJ1-2; D unclear. Germline V gene data show CDR1 as PRHDT and CDR2 as FYEKMQ (reference sequence). This CDR3 region has 11 residues. V was shortened by 1 base and J by 8 bases, with 5 bases between the two germline ends. DNA for the CDR3: TGTGCCAGCAGCTTAGTAGAGGGCTACACCTTC. This codes for CASSLVEGYTF.

The CDR3 loop reads CASSPASFSSNQPQHF. In DNA form, the CDR3 reads TGTGCCAGCTCACCAGCTAGCTTTTCTAGCAATCAGCCCCAGCATTTT. The chain has TRBV18 and TRBJ1-5; no definite D call. Germline V gene sequence: CDR1 KGHSH, CDR2 LQKENI. The CDR3 length is 16 residues. Trimming stripped 2 bases from V and 0 bases from J, with 11 bases between.

The rearrangement uses TRBV24-1 and TRBJ2-1; 13 nucleotides agree with TRBD2. The CDR3 consists of 15 residues. Germline V gene lookup returns CDR1 KGHDR and CDR2 SFDVKD. With V trimmed by 6 bases and J by 10 bases, 8 bases remained unmatched. The CDR3 region has the DNA TGTGCCACCAGTAGCCCCGGACTAGCGGGAGTAGAGCAGTTCTTC. Protein sequence: CATSSPGLAGVEQFF.

The CDR3 spells CASSLIGTSGRARDTQYF. The CDR3 nucleotides read TGTGCCAGCAGCTTAATCGGGACTAGCGGGAGGGCCCGGGATACGCAGTATTTT. The rearrangement uses TRBV11-2 and TRBJ2-3; 16 bases align to TRBD2. Germline-derived CDR1 and CDR2 are SGHAT and FQNNGV. The CDR3 extends over 18 amino acids. Losses at the gene ends were 2 bases for V and 6 bases for J; bases not matched to a gene: 8.